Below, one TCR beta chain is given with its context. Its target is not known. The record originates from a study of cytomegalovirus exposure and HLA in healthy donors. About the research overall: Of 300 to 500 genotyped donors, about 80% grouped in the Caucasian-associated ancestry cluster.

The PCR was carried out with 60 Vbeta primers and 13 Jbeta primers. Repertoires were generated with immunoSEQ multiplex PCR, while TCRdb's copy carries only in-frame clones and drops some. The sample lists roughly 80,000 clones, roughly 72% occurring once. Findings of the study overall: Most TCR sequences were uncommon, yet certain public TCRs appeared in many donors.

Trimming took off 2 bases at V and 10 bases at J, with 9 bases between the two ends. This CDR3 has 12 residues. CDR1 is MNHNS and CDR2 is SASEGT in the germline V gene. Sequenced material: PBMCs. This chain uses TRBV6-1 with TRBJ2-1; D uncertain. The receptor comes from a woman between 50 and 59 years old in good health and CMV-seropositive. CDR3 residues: CASSELRVEQFF. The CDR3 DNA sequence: TGTGCCAGCAGTGAACTACGGGTAGAGCAGTTCTTC.